The sample holds a few counts of the clone carrying this TCR beta chain. This sample is part of a study of blood T cell repertoires in COVID-19. Overall study: T cells, B-cell-depleted T cells, or PBMCs supplied cDNA or gDNA.

Some clones are missing from TCRdb's copy, which holds only in-frame ones; the method was immunoSEQ multiplex PCR. There are a few hundred thousand clones in the sample; about 88% occur only once, and roughly 4% lies in the top ten. Germline V gene sequence: CDR1 MRHNA, CDR2 SNTAGT. V gave up 5 bases and J gave up 8 bases, with 10 bases separating them. This CDR3 region has 12 residues. The specimen sequenced was peripheral blood. The V and J genes are TRBV6-4 and TRBJ2-4; a possible D gene is TRBD1 (6 bases). The receptor was derived from a man aged 55 to 70 who had recovered from COVID-19. The CDR3 spells CASSWKGDIQYF. CDR3 nucleotide sequence: TGTGCCAGCAGTTGGAAGGGGGACATTCAGTACTTC.